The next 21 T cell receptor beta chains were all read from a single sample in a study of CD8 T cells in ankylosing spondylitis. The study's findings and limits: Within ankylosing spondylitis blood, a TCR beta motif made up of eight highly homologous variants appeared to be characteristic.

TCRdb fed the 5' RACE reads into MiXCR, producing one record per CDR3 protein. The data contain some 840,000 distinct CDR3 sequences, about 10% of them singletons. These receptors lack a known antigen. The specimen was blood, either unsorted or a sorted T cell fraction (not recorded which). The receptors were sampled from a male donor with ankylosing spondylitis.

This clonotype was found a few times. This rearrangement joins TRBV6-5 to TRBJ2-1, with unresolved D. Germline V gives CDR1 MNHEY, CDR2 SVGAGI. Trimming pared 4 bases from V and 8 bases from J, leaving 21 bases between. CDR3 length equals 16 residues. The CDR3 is CASSLLRMSVGDEQFF. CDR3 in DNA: TGTGCCAGCAGTTTACTTCGAATGTCAGTTGGGGATGAGCAGTTCTTC.

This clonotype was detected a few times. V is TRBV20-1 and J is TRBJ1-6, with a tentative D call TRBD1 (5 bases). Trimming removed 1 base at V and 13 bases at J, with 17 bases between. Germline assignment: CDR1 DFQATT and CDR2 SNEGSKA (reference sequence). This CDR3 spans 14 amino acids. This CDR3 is CSARGTDSGFPLHF. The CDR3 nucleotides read TGCAGTGCTAGAGGGACCGACAGCGGTTTCCCCCTCCACTTT.

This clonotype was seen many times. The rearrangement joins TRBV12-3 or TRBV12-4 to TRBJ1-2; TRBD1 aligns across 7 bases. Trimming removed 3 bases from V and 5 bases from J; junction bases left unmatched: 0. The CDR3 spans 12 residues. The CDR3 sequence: CASSFRGYGYTF. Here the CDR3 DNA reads TGTGCCAGCAGTTTCAGGGGGTATGGCTACACCTTC.

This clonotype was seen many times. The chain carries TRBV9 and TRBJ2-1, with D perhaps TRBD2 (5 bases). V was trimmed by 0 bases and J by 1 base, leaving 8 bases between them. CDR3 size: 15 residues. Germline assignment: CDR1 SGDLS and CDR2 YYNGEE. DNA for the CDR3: TGTGCCAGCAGCGTAGGAGGCGGGTCCTACAATGAGCAGTTCTTC. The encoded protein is CASSVGGGSYNEQFF.

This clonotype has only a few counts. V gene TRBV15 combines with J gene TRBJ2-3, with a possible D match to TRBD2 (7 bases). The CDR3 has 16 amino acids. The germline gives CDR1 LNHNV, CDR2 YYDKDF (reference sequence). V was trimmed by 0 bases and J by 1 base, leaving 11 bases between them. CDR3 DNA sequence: TGTGCCACCAGCAGAGATGGGGGGGCGGGCACAGATACGCAGTATTTT. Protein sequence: CATSRDGGAGTDTQYF.

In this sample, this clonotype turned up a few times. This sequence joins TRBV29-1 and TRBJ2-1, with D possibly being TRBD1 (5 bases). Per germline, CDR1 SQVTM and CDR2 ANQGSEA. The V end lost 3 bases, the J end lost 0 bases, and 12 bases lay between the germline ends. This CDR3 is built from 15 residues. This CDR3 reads CSVDNRFPSYNEQFF. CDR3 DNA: TGCAGCGTTGATAACAGGTTCCCCTCCTACAATGAGCAGTTCTTC.

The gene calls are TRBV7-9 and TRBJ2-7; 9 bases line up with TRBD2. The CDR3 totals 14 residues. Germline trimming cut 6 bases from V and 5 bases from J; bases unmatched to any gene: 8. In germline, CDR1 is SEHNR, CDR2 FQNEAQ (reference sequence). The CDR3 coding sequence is TGTGCCAGCAGTACTGGCGGGGGGGCTGACGAGCAGTACTTC. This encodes CASSTGGGADEQYF.

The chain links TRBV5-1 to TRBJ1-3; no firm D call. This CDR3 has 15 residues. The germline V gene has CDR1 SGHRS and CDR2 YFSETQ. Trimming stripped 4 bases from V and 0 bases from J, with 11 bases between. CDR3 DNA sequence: TGCGCCAGCAGCCAAGACGGACTCTCTGGAAACACCATATATTTT. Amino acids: CASSQDGLSGNTIYF.

As DNA, the CDR3 is TGTGCCAGCAGTTACACCCTACAGGGTCAAGAGACCCAGTACTTC. Translated: CASSYTLQGQETQYF. The V gene is TRBV6-5, the J gene TRBJ2-5; tentative D call: TRBD1 (6 bases). Deletions cut 2 bases from V and 2 bases from J, with 12 bases between. The CDR3 has 15 residues. From germline, CDR1 is MNHEY and CDR2 SVGAGI.

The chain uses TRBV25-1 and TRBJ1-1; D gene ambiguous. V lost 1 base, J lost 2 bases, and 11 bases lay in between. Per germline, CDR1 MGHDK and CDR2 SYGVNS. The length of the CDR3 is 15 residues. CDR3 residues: CASSEFRGANTEAFF. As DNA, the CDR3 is TGTGCCAGCAGTGAATTCCGGGGAGCCAACACTGAAGCTTTCTTT.

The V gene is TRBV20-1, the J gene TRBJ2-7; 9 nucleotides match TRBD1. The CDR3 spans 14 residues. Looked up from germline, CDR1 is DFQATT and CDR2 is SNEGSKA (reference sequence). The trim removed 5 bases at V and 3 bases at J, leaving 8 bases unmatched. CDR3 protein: CSAFVQGARYEQYF. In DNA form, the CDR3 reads TGCAGTGCTTTTGTACAGGGGGCTCGCTACGAGCAGTACTTC.

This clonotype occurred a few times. The CDR3 sequence: CASSLPGRGARNYGYTF. The CDR3 coding sequence is TGTGCCAGCTCCCTCCCTGGGCGGGGGGCGCGTAACTATGGCTACACCTTC. This chain joins TRBV5-5 and TRBJ1-2; a weak D match, TRBD1 (6 bases). The CDR3 length is 17 residues. Trimming pared 7 bases from V and 1 base from J, leaving 23 bases between. CDR1 and CDR2 (germline): SGHKS, YYEKEE (reference sequence).

As DNA, the CDR3 is TGTGCCAGCAGCTGGGGCAGGGAGGACATTCAGTACTTC. This codes for CASSWGREDIQYF. The rearrangement uses TRBV7-9 and TRBJ2-4; possibly TRBD2 for D (6 bases). V was trimmed by 4 bases and J by 8 bases, leaving 12 bases between them. The CDR3 runs 13 residues. Germline loops: CDR1 SEHNR, CDR2 FQNEAQ (reference sequence).

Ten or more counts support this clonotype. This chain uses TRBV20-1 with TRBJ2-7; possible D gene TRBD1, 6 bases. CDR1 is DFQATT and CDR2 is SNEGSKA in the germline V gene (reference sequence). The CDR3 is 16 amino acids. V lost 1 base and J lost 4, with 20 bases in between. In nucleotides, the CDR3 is TGCAGTGCTAGAGGATTGCCGGGACCGGGACAATACGAGCAGTACTTC. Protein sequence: CSARGLPGPGQYEQYF.

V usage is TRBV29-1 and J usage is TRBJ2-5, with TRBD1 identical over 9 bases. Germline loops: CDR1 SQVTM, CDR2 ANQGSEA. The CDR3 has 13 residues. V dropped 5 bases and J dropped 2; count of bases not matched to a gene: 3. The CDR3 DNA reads TGCAGCGTTATGACAGGGGGACAAGAGACCCAGTACTTC. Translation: CSVMTGGQETQYF. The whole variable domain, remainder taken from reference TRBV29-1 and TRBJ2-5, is SAVISQKPSRDICQRGTSLTIQCQVDSQVTMMFWYRQQPGQSLTLIATANQGSEATYESGFVIDKFPISRPNLTFSTLTVSNMSPEDSSIYLCSVMTGGQETQYFGPGTRLLVL.

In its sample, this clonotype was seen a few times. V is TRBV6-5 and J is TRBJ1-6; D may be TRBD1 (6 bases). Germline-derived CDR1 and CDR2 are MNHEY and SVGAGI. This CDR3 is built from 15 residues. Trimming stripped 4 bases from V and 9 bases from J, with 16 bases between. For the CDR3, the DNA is TGTGCCAGCAGTTCTTTTGGACAGCGGGGTTCACCCCTCCACTTT. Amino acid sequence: CASSSFGQRGSPLHF.

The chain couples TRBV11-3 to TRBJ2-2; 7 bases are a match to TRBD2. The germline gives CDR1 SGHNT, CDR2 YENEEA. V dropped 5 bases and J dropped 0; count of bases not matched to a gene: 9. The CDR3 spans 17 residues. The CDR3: CASSPGSGLANTGELFF. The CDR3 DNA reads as TGTGCCAGCAGCCCGGGTAGCGGGCTGGCGAACACCGGGGAGCTGTTTTTT.

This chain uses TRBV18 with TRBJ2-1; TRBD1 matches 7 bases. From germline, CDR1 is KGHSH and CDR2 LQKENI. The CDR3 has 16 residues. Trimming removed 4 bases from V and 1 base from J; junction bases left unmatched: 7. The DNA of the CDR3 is TGTGCCAGCTCACAGTCGTGGACAGGTTCCTACAATGAGCAGTTCTTC. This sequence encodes CASSQSWTGSYNEQFF.

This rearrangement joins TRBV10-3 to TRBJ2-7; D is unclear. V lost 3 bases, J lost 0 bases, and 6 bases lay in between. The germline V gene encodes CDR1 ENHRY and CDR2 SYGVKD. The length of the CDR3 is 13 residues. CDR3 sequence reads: CAISDSHSYEQYF. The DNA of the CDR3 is TGTGCCATCAGTGACAGTCACTCCTACGAGCAGTACTTC.

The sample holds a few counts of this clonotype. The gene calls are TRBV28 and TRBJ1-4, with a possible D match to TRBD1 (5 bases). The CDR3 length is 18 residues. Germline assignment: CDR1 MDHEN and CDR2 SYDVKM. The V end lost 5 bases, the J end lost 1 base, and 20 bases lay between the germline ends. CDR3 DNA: TGTGCCAGCAGTCCGTCGGGGCAGGGTTTACTAACTAATGAAAAACTGTTTTTT. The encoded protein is CASSPSGQGLLTNEKLFF.

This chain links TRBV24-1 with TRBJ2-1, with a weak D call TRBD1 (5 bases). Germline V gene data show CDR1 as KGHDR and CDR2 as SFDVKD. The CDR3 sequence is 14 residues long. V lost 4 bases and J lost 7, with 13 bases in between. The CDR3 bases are TGTGCCACCAGTGACCCGCCGGCAGGGAATGAGCAGTTCTTC. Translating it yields CATSDPPAGNEQFF.